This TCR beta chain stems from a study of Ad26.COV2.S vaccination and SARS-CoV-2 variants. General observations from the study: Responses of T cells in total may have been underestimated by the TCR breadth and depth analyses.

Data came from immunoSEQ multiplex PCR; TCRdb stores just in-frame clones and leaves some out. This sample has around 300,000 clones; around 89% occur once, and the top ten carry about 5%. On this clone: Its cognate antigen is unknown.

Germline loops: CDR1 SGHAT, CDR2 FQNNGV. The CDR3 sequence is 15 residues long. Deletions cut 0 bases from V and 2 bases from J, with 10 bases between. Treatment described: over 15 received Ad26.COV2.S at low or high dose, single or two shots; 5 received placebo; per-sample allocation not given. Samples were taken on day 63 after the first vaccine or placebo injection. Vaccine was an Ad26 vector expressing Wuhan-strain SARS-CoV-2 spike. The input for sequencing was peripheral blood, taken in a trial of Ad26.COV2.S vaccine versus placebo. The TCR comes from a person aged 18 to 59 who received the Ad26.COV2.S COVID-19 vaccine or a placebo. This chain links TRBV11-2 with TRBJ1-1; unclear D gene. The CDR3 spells CASSLERHGNTEAFF. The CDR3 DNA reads TGTGCCAGCAGCTTAGAGAGACACGGAAACACTGAAGCTTTCTTT.